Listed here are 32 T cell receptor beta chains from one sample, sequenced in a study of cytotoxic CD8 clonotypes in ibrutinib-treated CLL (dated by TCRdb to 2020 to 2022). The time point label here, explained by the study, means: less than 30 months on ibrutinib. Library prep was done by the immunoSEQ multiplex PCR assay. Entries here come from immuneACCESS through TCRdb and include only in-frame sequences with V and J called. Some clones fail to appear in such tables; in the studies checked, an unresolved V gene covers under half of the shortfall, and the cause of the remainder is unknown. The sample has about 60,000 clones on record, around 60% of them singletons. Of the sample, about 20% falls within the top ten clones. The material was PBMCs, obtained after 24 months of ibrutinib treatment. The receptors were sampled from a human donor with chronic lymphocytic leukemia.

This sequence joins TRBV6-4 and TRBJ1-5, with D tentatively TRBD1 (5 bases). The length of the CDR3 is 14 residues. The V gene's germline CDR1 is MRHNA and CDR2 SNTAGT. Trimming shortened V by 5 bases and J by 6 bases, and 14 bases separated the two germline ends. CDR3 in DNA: TGTGCCAGCAGTAACGACGGGACCGGTCAGCCCCAGCATTTT. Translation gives CASSNDGTGQPQHF.

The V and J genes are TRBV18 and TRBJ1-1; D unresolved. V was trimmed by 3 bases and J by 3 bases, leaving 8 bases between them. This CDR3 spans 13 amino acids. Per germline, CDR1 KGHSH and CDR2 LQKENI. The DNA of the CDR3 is TGTGCCAGCTCACCCCTTCGAGACACTGAAGCTTTCTTT. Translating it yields CASSPLRDTEAFF.

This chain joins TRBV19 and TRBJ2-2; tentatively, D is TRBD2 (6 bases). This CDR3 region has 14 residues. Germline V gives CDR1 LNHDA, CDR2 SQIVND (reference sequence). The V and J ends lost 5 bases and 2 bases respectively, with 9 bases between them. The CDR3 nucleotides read TGTGCCAGTAGTTCGGGACTCAACACCGGGGAGCTGTTTTTT. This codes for CASSSGLNTGELFF.

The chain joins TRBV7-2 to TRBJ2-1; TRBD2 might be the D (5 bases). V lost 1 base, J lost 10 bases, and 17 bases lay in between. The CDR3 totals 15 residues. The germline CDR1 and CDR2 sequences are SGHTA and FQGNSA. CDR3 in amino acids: CASSLGWTAGSEQFF. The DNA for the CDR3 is TGTGCCAGCAGCTTAGGATGGACTGCCGGAAGCGAGCAGTTCTTC.

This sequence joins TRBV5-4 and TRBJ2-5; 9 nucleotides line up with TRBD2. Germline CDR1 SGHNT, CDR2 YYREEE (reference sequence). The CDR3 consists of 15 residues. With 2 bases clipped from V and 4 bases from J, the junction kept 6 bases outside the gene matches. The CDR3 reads CASSFSAGGGETQYF. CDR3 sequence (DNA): TGTGCCAGCAGCTTTTCAGCGGGGGGCGGAGAGACCCAGTACTTC.

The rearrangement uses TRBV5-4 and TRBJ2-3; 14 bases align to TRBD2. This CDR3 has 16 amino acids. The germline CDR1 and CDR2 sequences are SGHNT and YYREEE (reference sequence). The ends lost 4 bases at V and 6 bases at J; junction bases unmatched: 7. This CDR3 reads CASSPGLAGAEDTQYF. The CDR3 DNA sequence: TGTGCCAGCAGCCCGGGACTAGCGGGAGCGGAGGATACGCAGTATTTT.

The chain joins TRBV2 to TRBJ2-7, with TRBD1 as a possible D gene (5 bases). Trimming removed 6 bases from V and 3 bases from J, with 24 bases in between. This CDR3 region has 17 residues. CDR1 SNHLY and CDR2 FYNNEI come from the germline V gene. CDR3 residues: CASSPWAHKGHHYEQYF. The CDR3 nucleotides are TGTGCCAGCAGCCCCTGGGCGCATAAGGGGCATCACTACGAGCAGTACTTC.

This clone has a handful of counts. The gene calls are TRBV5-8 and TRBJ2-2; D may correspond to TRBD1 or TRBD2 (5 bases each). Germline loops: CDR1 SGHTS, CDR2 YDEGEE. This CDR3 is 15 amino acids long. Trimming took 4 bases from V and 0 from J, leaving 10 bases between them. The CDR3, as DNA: TGTGCCAGCAGCCCGGGGACCGCGAACACCGGGGAGCTGTTTTTT. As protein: CASSPGTANTGELFF.

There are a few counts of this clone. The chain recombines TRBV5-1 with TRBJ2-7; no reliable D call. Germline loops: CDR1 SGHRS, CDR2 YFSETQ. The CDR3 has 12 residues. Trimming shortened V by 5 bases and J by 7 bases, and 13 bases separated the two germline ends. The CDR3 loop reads CASRAGSEEQYF. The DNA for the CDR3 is TGCGCCAGCAGGGCCGGCAGCGAGGAGCAGTACTTC. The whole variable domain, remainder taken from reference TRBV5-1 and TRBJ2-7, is KAGVTQTPRYLIKTRGQQVTLSCSPISGHRSVSWYQQTPGQGLQFLFEYFSETQRNKGNFPGRFSGRQFSNSRSEMNVSTLELGDSALYLCASRAGSEEQYFGPGTRLTVT.

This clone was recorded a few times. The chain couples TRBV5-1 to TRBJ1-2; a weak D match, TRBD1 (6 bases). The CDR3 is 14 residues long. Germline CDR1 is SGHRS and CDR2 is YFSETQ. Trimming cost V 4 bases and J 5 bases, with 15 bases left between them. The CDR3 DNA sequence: TGCGCCAGCAGCACCTCAGGGGAGAGGTATGGCTACACCTTC. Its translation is CASSTSGERYGYTF.

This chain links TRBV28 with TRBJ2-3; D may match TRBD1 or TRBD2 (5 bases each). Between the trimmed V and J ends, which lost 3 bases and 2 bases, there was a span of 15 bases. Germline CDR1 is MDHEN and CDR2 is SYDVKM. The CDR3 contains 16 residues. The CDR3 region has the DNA TGTGCCAGCAGTTTGGGAGACAGAAGACTCACAGATACGCAGTATTTT. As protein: CASSLGDRRLTDTQYF.

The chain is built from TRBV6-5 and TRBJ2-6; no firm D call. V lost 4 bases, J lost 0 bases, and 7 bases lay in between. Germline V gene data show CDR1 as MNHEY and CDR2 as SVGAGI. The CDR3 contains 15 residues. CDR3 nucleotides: TGTGCCAGCAGTTCACGGTACTCTGGGGCCAACGTCCTGACTTTC. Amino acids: CASSSRYSGANVLTF.

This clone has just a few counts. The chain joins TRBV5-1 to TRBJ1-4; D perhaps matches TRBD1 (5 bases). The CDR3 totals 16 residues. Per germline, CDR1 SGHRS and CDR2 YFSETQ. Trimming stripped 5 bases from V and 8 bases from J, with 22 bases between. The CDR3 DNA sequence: TGCGCCAGCAGGGCCGGTCGGGGGTACCACTGGGAAAAACTGTTTTTT. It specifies CASRAGRGYHWEKLFF.

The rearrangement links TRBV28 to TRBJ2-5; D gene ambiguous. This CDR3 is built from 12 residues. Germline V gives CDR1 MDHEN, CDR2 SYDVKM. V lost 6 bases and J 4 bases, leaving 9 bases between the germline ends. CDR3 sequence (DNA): TGTGCCAGCAGCGCTCTTTTAGAGACCCAGTACTTC. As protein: CASSALLETQYF.

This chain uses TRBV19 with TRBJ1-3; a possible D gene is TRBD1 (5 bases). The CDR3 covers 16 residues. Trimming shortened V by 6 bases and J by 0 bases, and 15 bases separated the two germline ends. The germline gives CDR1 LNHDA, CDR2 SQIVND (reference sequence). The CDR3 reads CASSRAWQNSGNTIYF. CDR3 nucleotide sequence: TGTGCCAGTAGCAGGGCCTGGCAGAACTCTGGAAACACCATATATTTT.

The CDR3 bases are TGTGCCAGCAGCTCAAAGGGGGGAGCTGATCAGCCCCAGCATTTT. This sequence encodes CASSSKGGADQPQHF. The chain carries TRBV7-6 and TRBJ1-5; D may be TRBD1 (6 bases). V was trimmed by 4 bases and J by 5 bases, leaving 15 bases between them. CDR3 length: 15 residues. CDR1 and CDR2 (germline): SGHVS, FNYEAQ.

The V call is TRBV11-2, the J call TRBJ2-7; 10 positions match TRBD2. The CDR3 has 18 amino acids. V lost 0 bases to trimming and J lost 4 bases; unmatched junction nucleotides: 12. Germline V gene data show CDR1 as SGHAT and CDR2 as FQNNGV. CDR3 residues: CASSLDWLAGATGYEQYF. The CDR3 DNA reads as TGTGCCAGCAGCTTAGATTGGCTAGCGGGAGCAACGGGGTACGAGCAGTACTTC.

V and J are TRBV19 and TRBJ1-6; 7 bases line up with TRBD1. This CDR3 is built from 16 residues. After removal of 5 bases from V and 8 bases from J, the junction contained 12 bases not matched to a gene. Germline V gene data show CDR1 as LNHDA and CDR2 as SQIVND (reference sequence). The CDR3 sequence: CASSERTGTPHSPLHF. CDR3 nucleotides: TGTGCCAGTAGTGAAAGGACAGGTACACCCCATTCACCCCTCCACTTT.

The CDR3 loop reads CTSSQEKGRTVNTEAFF. The CDR3 DNA reads as TGCACCAGCAGCCAAGAGAAGGGAAGGACAGTGAACACTGAAGCTTTCTTT. This chain uses TRBV1 with TRBJ1-1; no check of the table's D call, TRBD1, against the DNA was made. TRBV1 is noted as a pseudogene. CDR3 length: 17 residues.

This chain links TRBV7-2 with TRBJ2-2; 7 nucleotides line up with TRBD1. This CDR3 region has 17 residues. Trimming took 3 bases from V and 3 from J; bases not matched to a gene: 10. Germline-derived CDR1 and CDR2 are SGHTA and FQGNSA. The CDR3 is CASSLVTGSFYTGELFF. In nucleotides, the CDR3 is TGTGCCAGCAGCTTGGTGACAGGGTCCTTTTACACCGGGGAGCTGTTTTTT.

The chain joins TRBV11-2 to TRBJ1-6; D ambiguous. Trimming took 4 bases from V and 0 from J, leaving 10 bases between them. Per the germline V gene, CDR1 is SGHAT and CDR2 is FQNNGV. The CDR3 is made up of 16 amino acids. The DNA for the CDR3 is TGTGCCAGCAGCTCCCGGGTTAGCTCCTATAATTCACCCCTCCACTTT. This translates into CASSSRVSSYNSPLHF.

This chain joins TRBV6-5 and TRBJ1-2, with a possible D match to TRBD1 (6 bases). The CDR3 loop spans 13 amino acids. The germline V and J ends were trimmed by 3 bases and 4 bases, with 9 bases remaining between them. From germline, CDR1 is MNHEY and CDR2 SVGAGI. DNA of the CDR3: TGTGCCAGCAGTTATGGACAGATCTATGGCTACACCTTC. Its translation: CASSYGQIYGYTF.

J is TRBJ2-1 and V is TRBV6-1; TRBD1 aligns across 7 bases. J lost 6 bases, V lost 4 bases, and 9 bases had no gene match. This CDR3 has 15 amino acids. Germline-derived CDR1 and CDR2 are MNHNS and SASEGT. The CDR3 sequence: CASSGWTGQTNEQFF. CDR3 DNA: TGTGCCAGCAGTGGCTGGACAGGCCAGACCAATGAGCAGTTCTTC.

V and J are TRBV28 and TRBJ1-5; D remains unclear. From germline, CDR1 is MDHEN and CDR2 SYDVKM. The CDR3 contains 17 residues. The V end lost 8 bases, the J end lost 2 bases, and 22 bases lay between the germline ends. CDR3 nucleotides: TGTGCCAGCCGCCCGCGGGTGGTGGAGGGAGGCAATCAGCCCCAGCATTTT. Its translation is CASRPRVVEGGNQPQHF.

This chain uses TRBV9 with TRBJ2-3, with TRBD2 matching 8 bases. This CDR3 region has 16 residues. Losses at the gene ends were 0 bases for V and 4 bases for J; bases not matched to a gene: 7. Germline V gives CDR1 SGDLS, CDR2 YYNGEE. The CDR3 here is CASSVVSGGPADTQYF. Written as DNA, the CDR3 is TGTGCCAGCAGCGTAGTTTCGGGAGGGCCGGCAGATACGCAGTATTTT.

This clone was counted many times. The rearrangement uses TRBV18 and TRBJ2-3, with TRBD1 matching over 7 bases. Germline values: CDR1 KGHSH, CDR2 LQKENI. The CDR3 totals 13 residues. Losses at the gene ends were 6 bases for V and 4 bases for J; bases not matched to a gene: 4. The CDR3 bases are TGTGCCAGCTCGCAGGGGGTCGCAGATACGCAGTATTTT. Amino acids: CASSQGVADTQYF.

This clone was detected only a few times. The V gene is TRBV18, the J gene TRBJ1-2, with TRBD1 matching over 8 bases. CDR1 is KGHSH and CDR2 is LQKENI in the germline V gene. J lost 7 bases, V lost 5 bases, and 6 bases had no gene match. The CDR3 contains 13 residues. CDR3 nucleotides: TGTGCCAGCTCAACGGACAGGGCAGCTGGCTACACCTTC. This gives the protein CASSTDRAAGYTF.

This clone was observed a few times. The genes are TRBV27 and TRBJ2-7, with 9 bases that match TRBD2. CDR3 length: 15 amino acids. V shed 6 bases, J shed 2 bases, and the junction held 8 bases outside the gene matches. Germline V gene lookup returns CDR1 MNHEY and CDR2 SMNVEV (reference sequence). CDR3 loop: CASSIPGLATYEQYF. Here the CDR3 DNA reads TGTGCCAGCAGCATACCGGGACTAGCAACCTACGAGCAGTACTTC.

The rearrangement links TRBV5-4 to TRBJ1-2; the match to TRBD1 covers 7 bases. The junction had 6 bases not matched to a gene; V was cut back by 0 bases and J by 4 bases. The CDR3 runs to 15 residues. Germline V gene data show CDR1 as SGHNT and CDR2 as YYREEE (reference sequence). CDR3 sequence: CASSLVRQGSYGYTF. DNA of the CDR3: TGTGCCAGCAGCTTGGTTAGACAGGGATCCTATGGCTACACCTTC.

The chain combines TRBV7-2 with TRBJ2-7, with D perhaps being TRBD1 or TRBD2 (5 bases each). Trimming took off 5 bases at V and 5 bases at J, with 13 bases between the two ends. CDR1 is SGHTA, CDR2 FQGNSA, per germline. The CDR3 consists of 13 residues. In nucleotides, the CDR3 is TGTGCCAGCAGCATGACGGGGACCCACGAGCAGTACGTC. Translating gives CASSMTGTHEQYV.

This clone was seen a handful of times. The CDR3, as DNA: TGTGCCAGCAGTCCTGGGACAGAAAAACTGTTTTTT. This gives the protein CASSPGTEKLFF. This sequence joins TRBV2 and TRBJ1-4, with D possibly matching TRBD1 (6 bases). The CDR3 length is 12 residues. Looked up from germline, CDR1 is SNHLY and CDR2 is FYNNEI. With 5 bases removed from V and 8 bases from J, the gap between germline ends came to 9 bases.

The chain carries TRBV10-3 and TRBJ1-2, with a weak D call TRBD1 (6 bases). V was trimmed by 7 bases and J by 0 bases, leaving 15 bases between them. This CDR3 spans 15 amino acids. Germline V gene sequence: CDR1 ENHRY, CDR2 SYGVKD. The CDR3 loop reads CAITRGAGANYGYTF. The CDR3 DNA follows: TGTGCCATCACCCGGGGGGCGGGTGCTAACTATGGCTACACCTTC.